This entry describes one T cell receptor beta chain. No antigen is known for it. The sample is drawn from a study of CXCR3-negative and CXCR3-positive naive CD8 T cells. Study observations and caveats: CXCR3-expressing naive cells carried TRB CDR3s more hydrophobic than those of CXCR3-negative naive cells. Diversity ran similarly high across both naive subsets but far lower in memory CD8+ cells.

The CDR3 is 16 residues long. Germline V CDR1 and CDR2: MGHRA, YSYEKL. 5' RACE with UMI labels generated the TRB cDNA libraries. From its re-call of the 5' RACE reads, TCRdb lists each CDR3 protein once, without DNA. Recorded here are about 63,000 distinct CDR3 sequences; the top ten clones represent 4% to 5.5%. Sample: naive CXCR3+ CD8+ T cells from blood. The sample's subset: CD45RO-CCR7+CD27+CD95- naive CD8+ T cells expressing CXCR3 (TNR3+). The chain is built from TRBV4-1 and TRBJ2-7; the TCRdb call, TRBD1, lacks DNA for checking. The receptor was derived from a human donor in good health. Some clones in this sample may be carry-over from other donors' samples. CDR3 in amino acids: CASSMGTRGGSYEQYF.